This entry lists 3 T cell receptor beta chains sequenced from one sample in a study of cytomegalovirus exposure and HLA in healthy donors. Vbeta (60) and Jbeta (13) primers were used in the PCR. Produced via immunoSEQ multiplex PCR; TCRdb's table is partial and in-frame only. The data show some 140,000 clones, approximately 80% seen once. The specimen sequenced was PBMCs. The source of these receptors is a man aged 25 to 40 in good health and CMV-seropositive.

The chain combines TRBV5-1 with TRBJ2-7; 8 bases agree with TRBD2. This CDR3 spans 15 amino acids. Trimming cost V 0 bases and J 9 bases; bases outside gene matches: 11. Germline CDR1 is SGHRS and CDR2 is YFSETQ. CDR3 nucleotide sequence: TGCGCCAGCAGCTTGGGAGTAGCGGGACTTTCGGCGCAGTACTTC. Its translation: CASSLGVAGLSAQYF.

The table lists this clone with a few counts. The CDR3 loop is CASSPEGLAGDEQETQYF. DNA of the CDR3: TGCGCCAGCAGCCCTGAGGGGCTAGCGGGGGACGAACAAGAGACCCAGTACTTC. The chain is built from TRBV5-1 and TRBJ2-5; TRBD2 agrees at 10 bases. J was trimmed by 2 bases and V by 4 bases; bases with no gene match: 14. This CDR3 has 18 residues. CDR1 and CDR2 from the germline V gene are SGHRS and YFSETQ. Full variable domain (outside the CDR3, taken from reference TRBV5-1 and TRBJ2-5): KAGVTQTPRYLIKTRGQQVTLSCSPISGHRSVSWYQQTPGQGLQFLFEYFSETQRNKGNFPGRFSGRQFSNSRSEMNVSTLELGDSALYLCASSPEGLAGDEQETQYFGPGTRLLVL.

A note on this clone: The junction shows a germline mismatch at one end, possibly a read error. The gene calls are TRBV30 and TRBJ2-7, with 12 nucleotides matching TRBD2. This CDR3 region has 12 residues. The germline CDR1 and CDR2 sequences are GTSNPN and SVGIG (reference sequence). The CDR3 DNA reads as TGTGCCTGGAGGGTCCCGGGACTAGCGGGTCTCTTC. Amino acid sequence: CAWRVPGLAGLF.